The entry below gives a single T cell receptor beta chain sequence along with its context. The antigen remains unidentified. This record belongs to a study of cytomegalovirus exposure and HLA in healthy donors. Per germline, CDR1 LNHDA and CDR2 SQIVND (reference sequence). Germline trimming cut 5 bases from V and 5 bases from J; bases unmatched to any gene: 6. This CDR3 has 15 amino acids. Study conclusions and caveats: It was reported in a later analysis that an Asian-associated ancestry cluster showed fewer N-insertions than the roughly 670-donor mean. Cytomegalovirus status, reportedly, was diagnosed with high specificity and sensitivity by the classifier.

PCR employed 60 Vbeta and 13 Jbeta primers. In the source study's methods: Unique TCR beta chains numbered around 75 million in a later analysis, with about 11 million shared. The assay was immunoSEQ multiplex PCR, and TCRdb's table has in-frame clones only and misses some. That table is the source of V, J and clone size, and D and trimming were worked out from the DNA. The table lists roughly 130,000 clones, 66% of them singletons, with less than 2% in the top ten. In nominal health when sampled, donors likely had unrecorded immune exposures nonetheless. Sequencing was performed on PBMCs. The chain recombines TRBV19 with TRBJ2-2; 9 bases line up with TRBD2. The receptor's source is a man aged 18 to 29 in good health and CMV-seronegative. The DNA for the CDR3 is TGTGCCAGTAGTGTTAGCGGGAGATATACCGGGGAGCTGTTTTTT. Encoded protein: CASSVSGRYTGELFF.